This section outlines one TCR beta chain sequence together with its context. Its antigen is not identified. The entry originates in a study of shared clonotypes between healthy human individuals. Study information: Three plates were used per donor for CD4 naive, three for CD4 memory, two for CD8 naive and one for CD8 memory.

CDR3 length equals 14 residues. CDR1 SGHVS and CDR2 FQNEAQ come from the germline V gene. Trimming left V 5 bases short and J 2 bases short, with 13 bases between. Study-wide findings and caveats: Researchers found naive subsets generally carried larger estimated richness than memory subsets. For naive CD4 cells, 4.5% to 6.5% of clonotypes were shared across a few donors. The small donor group covered limited genetic and exposure diversity.

Libraries were prepared by immunoSEQ multiplex PCR; TCRdb keeps only in-frame clonotypes and omits some of them. The sample has hundreds of thousands of clones, 95% to 98% seen once. CD45RO-negative, CCR7-positively selected cells formed the naive CD8 fraction, excluding terminally differentiated effector memory CD45RA+ cells. The sequence was collected from a man aged 30-40 years in good health. J is TRBJ2-7 and V is TRBV7-8; the D gene is possibly TRBD2 (6 bases). Sequenced input: naive CD8+ T cells sorted from blood. In nucleotides, the CDR3 is TGTGCCAGCAGCCGGGACTGGAGGACCTACGAGCAGTACTTC. Its protein product is CASSRDWRTYEQYF. The whole variable domain, filled in from reference TRBV7-8 and TRBJ2-7, reads GAGVSQSPRYKVAKRGQDVALRCDPISGHVSLFWYQQALGQGPEFLTYFQNEAQLDKSGLPSDRFFAERPEGSVSTLKIQRTQQEDSAVYLCASSRDWRTYEQYFGPGTRLTVT.